This T cell receptor beta chain is from a study of T cell responses to AZD1222 COVID-19 vaccine. Looking at the study overall: Pooling was applied to second doses at about 4 or about 12 weeks. Study conclusions and caveats: Repertoire sampling happened only post peak T cell response. Clonal diversity may have been underestimated, and the donors were mostly white British, with more females than males. Recipients of two AZD1222 doses showed rising Spike-specific TCR breadth and depth.

Germline V gene lookup returns CDR1 ENHRY and CDR2 SYGVKD. V was trimmed by 2 bases and J by 7 bases, leaving 12 bases between them. The CDR3 spans 14 residues. Details on this clone: Its antigen remains unidentified.

Sequenced by immunoSEQ multiplex PCR; TCRdb stores in-frame clones only, minus some. Among more than 95,000 clones, over 75% were seen once, and the ten largest hold 7.5%. This chain connects TRBV10-3 to TRBJ1-3, with a possible D match to TRBD1 (6 bases). The starting material was peripheral blood, obtained on day 0 of AZD1222 vaccination. The TCR sequence derives from an adult in good health. CDR3 nucleotides: TGTGCCATCAGTGAGAAGGCGCAGGGGAACACCATATATTTT. Its translation is CAISEKAQGNTIYF.